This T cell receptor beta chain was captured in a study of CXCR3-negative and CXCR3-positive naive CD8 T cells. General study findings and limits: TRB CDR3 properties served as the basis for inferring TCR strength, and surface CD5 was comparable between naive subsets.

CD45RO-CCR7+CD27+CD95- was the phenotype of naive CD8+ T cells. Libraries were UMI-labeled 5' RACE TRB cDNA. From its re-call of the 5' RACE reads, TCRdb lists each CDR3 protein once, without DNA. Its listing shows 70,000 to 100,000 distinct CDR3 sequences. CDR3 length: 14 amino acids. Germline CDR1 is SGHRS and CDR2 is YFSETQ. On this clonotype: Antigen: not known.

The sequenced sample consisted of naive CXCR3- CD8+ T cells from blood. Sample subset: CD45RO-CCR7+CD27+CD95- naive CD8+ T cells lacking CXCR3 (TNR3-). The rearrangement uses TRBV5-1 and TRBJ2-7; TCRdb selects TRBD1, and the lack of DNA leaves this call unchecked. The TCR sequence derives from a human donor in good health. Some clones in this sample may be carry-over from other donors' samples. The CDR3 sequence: CASSLGDRGLEQYF.